Detailed here is one TCR beta chain. Antigen specificity is unknown. Germline values: CDR1 SGHNT, CDR2 YYREEE (reference sequence). The CDR3 sequence is 15 residues long. These data come from a study of monozygotic twins with inflammatory bowel disease. Study-level findings and limits: Results did not support any single strong IBD-associated signal or clonotype.

TCRdb reprocessed the 5' RACE reads and stores each CDR3 protein as one record, lacking DNA. Its table lists some 450,000 distinct CDR3 sequences. The genes are TRBV5-4 and TRBJ2-1; TCRdb calls TRBD2, which cannot be checked without DNA. Sequenced: blood. The receptor was isolated from a human donor with ulcerative colitis or Crohn's disease, or a healthy co-twin of an affected twin (not recorded which). CDR3 region: CASSITSGGDNEQFF.